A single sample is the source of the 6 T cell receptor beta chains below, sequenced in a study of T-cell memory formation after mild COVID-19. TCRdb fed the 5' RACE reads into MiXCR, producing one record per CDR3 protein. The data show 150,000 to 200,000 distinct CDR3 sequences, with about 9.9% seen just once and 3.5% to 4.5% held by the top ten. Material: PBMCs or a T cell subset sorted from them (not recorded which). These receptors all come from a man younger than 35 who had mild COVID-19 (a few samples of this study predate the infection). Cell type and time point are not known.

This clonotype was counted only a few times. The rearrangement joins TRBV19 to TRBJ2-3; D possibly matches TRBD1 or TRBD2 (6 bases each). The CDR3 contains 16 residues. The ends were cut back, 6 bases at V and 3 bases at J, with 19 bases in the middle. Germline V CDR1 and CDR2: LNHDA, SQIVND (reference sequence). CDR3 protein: CASRNPRGRGTDTQYF. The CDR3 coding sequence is TGTGCCAGTAGGAATCCGCGGGGAAGGGGGACAGATACGCAGTATTTT.

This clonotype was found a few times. As DNA, the CDR3 is TGCAGTGGCCGGGACCATAATTCACCCCTCCACTTT. Residues: CSGRDHNSPLHF. This chain connects TRBV20-1 to TRBJ1-6; the D gene is possibly TRBD1 (5 bases). This CDR3 region has 12 residues. Per the germline V gene, CDR1 is DFQATT and CDR2 is SNEGSKA (reference sequence). Trimming stripped 7 bases from V and 5 bases from J, with 9 bases between.

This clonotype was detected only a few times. CDR3 bases: TGTGCCAGCAAGTATAGACACAGCAATCAGCCCCAGCATTTT. This translates into CASKYRHSNQPQHF. The chain carries TRBV28 and TRBJ1-5; D is uncertain. The germline CDR1 and CDR2 sequences are MDHEN and SYDVKM. The CDR3 runs to 14 residues. Trimming cost V 7 bases and J 1 base, with 11 bases left between them.

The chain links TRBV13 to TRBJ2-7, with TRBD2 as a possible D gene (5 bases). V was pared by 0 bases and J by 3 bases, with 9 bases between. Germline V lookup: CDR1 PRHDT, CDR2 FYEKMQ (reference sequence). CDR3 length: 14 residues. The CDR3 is CASSLGGVLYEQYV. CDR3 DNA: TGTGCCAGCAGCTTAGGCGGGGTCCTCTACGAGCAGTACGTC.

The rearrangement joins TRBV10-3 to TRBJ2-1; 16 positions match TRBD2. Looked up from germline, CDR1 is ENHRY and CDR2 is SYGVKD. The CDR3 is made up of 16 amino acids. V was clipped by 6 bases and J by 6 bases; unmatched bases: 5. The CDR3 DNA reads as TGTGCCATCAGGGGGACTAGCGGGGGGGCAATCAATGAGCAGTTCTTC. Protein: CAIRGTSGGAINEQFF.

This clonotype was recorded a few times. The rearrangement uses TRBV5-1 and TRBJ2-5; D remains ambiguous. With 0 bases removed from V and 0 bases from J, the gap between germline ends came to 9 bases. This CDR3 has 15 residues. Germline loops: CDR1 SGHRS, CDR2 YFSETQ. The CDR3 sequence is CASSLDFGYQETQYF. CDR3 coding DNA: TGCGCCAGCAGCTTGGATTTCGGTTACCAAGAGACCCAGTACTTC.